This T cell receptor (beta chain) was documented in a study of breast tumors, draining lymph nodes, adjacent tissues. Whole-study findings and limits: The lymph node origin of tumor T cells was framed as consistent with a hypothesis, not demonstrated.

This clonotype was counted ten times or more. Antigen specificity is unknown. One entry per CDR3 protein, called by TCRdb with MiXCR from the multiplex PCR reads. Of 180,000 or so distinct CDR3 sequences in the sample, 33% were seen once. The ends were cut back, 2 bases at V and 2 bases at J, with 14 bases in the middle. The CDR3 has 15 amino acids. The germline gives CDR1 SGHRS, CDR2 YFSETQ. Samples came from axillary lymph nodes draining the breast cancer. The source of this sequence is a female donor with breast cancer. Some clones in this sample may be carry-over from other donors' samples. Sequencing was carried out using axillary lymph node tissue. The rearrangement links TRBV5-1 to TRBJ2-7, with D tentatively TRBD2 (7 bases). This CDR3 reads CASSLQGGATYEQYF. CDR3 nucleotides: TGCGCCAGCAGCTTACAGGGAGGGGCGACCTACGAGCAGTACTTC.